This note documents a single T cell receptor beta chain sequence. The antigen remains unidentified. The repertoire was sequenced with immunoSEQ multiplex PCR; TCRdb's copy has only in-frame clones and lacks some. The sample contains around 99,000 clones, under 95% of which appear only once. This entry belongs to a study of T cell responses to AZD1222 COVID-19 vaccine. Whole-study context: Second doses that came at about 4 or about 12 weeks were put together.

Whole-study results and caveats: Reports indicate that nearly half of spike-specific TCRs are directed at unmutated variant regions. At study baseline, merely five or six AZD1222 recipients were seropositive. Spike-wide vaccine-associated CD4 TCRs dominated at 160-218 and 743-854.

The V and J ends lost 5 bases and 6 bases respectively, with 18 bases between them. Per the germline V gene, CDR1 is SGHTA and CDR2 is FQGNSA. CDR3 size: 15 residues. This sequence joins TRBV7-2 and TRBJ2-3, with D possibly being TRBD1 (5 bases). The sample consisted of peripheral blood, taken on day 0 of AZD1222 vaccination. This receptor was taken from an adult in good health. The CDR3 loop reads CASSLLGVTQDTQYF. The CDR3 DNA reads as TGTGCCAGCAGCCTCTTAGGGGTTACGCAGGATACGCAGTATTTT.